This TCR beta chain stems from a study of regulatory T cells in long-lasting Graves disease. Study as a whole: Patients with persistent Graves' disease had over 5 years of antithyroid drugs and persistent TSH receptor antibodies. Study-level points and caveats: Patients with persistent Graves' had lower TCR diversity than newly diagnosed patients.

The sample holds many counts of this clonotype. Its antigen is not identified. The J segment lost 8 bases and the V segment lost 4 bases, leaving 6 bases of the junction unmatched. Per germline, CDR1 SQVTM and CDR2 ANQGSEA. The CDR3 is made up of 13 amino acids. Time point: persistent/refractory GD, antithyroid drugs over 5 years with positive TRAb. After RNA was extracted from PBMCs, the TCR library was made from it. Staff took approximately 8.7 milliliters of peripheral blood and put it into EDTA tubes. Investigators prepared the TCR beta libraries by applying iRepertoire HTBI primers and Arm-PCR of CDR3 regions. TCRdb re-called the multiplex PCR reads with MiXCR, one entry per CDR3 protein. The sample carries about 660,000 distinct CDR3 sequences, roughly 30% recorded once.

This TCR was recovered from a female donor with Graves disease. Specimen: peripheral blood mononuclear cells (PBMCs), collected when the disease was refractory, from a patient treated with antithyroid drugs. This sequence joins TRBV29-1 and TRBJ1-4; 8 bases fit TRBD1. The CDR3 is CSVGAGGREKLFF. The CDR3 DNA follows: TGCAGCGTTGGGGCAGGGGGCAGGGAAAAACTGTTTTTT.